These 12 T cell receptor beta chains came from one sample sequenced in a study of lymphopenia after photon versus proton radiotherapy. TCRdb's copy holds only in-frame clones and misses some; the assay was immunoSEQ multiplex PCR. The repertoire holds some 20,000 clones, with more than 85% as singletons. The starting material was peripheral blood, obtained from a patient treated with proton-based radiotherapy. The receptor set was obtained from a man in his 70s with pancreatic cancer.

This clone has only one observation. CDR3 DNA sequence: TGCGCCAGCAGCTTGGTAGGACTAGGAAGAGACAATGAGCAGTTCTTC. It encodes CASSLVGLGRDNEQFF. The chain joins TRBV5-1 to TRBJ2-1, with TRBD2 identical over 7 bases. This CDR3 has 16 amino acids. Trimming at V came to 0 bases and at J to 5 bases, leaving 8 bases not matched to a gene. Germline V CDR1 and CDR2: SGHRS, YFSETQ.

V and J are TRBV5-5 and TRBJ1-2; the match to TRBD1 covers 7 bases. V lost 4 bases to trimming and J lost 4 bases; unmatched junction nucleotides: 19. Germline V lookup: CDR1 SGHKS, CDR2 YYEKEE (reference sequence). The CDR3 contains 18 residues. CDR3 amino acids: CASSPRTASGGLGYGYTF. In DNA, the CDR3 is TGTGCCAGCAGCCCGCGGACAGCCTCAGGGGGGTTAGGCTATGGCTACACCTTC.

The V and J genes are TRBV5-4 and TRBJ1-4; 8 positions match TRBD1. J was trimmed by 8 bases and V by 0 bases; bases with no gene match: 12. The CDR3 length is 17 residues. CDR1 is SGHNT and CDR2 is YYREEE in the germline V gene (reference sequence). The CDR3 DNA is TGTGCCAGCAGCTTGGGACAGGGGACTCCTTCAGGGGAAAAACTGTTTTTT. Protein product: CASSLGQGTPSGEKLFF.

The chain has TRBV2 and TRBJ2-5, with D possibly TRBD1 on 5 matching bases. The germline V gene has CDR1 SNHLY and CDR2 FYNNEI. The CDR3 covers 13 residues. V was trimmed by 4 bases and J by 3 bases, leaving 9 bases between them. Written as DNA, the CDR3 is TGTGCCAGCAGTGGAGGCAGGGAAGAGACCCAGTACTTC. Translated, it gives CASSGGREETQYF.

The CDR3 is CASGLVLSGANQPQHF. CDR3 sequence (DNA): TGTGCTAGTGGTTTGGTACTGTCGGGCGCGAATCAGCCCCAGCATTTT. V usage is TRBV12-5 and J usage is TRBJ1-5; D not certain. The CDR3 runs to 16 residues. Germline CDR1 and CDR2: LGHNT and FRNRAP. Trimming pared 0 bases from V and 4 bases from J, leaving 13 bases between.

The rearrangement uses TRBV5-1 and TRBJ2-7; 11 nucleotides line up with TRBD2. Unmatched junction bases numbered 5, after V lost 3 bases and J lost 0 bases. The CDR3 spans 16 residues. Germline V gene lookup returns CDR1 SGHRS and CDR2 YFSETQ. CDR3 sequence: CASSWTSGFSSYEQYF. CDR3 nucleotide sequence: TGCGCCAGCAGCTGGACTAGCGGGTTTAGCTCCTACGAGCAGTACTTC.

J is TRBJ1-1 and V is TRBV27; 9 nucleotides match TRBD1. The J segment lost 5 bases and the V segment lost 5 bases, leaving 12 bases of the junction unmatched. The germline V gene encodes CDR1 MNHEY and CDR2 SMNVEV (reference sequence). CDR3 size: 16 residues. DNA for the CDR3: TGTGCCAGCAGTCCTCCACAGGGGGCACCGCGTACTGAAGCTTTCTTT. This gives the protein CASSPPQGAPRTEAFF.

This chain joins TRBV4-2 and TRBJ2-2, with D perhaps matching TRBD2 (5 bases). The CDR3 consists of 16 residues. Trimming cost V 7 bases and J 0 bases, with 15 bases left between them. CDR1 and CDR2 from the germline V gene are LGHNA and YNFKEQ. CDR3 nucleotide sequence: TGTGCCAGCACCCCCAACCCCGGGACGAACACCGGGGAGCTGTTTTTT. This gives the protein CASTPNPGTNTGELFF.

The chain joins TRBV5-4 to TRBJ2-1; TRBD1 matches at 8 bases. The ends lost 4 bases at V and 6 bases at J; junction bases unmatched: 9. The CDR3 covers 15 residues. Germline V gene data show CDR1 as SGHNT and CDR2 as YYREEE (reference sequence). The CDR3 DNA is TGTGCCAGCAGCCAGGGGGCGCAGATATCCAATGAGCAGTTCTTC. This sequence encodes CASSQGAQISNEQFF.

The chain employs TRBV5-1 and TRBJ1-2; D not resolved. CDR1 and CDR2 from the germline V gene are SGHRS and YFSETQ. V was clipped by 4 bases and J by 1 base, with 8 bases between them. CDR3 size: 13 residues. CDR3 sequence: CASSQFDNYGYTF. The CDR3 DNA follows: TGCGCCAGCAGCCAGTTTGATAACTATGGCTACACCTTC.

This rearrangement joins TRBV9 to TRBJ1-1; maybe TRBD1 (6 bases). V lost 3 bases to trimming and J lost 0 bases, with 12 bases between them. The germline V gene has CDR1 SGDLS and CDR2 YYNGEE. The CDR3 runs to 15 residues. The CDR3 DNA sequence: TGTGCCAGCAGCGCCCTCGGGACAATGAACACTGAAGCTTTCTTT. Its translation: CASSALGTMNTEAFF.

The chain recombines TRBV2 with TRBJ1-5, with D possibly TRBD1 on 5 matching bases. Trimming took 6 bases from V and 8 from J, leaving 11 bases between them. The germline V gene encodes CDR1 SNHLY and CDR2 FYNNEI. The CDR3 loop spans 12 amino acids. The chain's CDR3 is CASSADTEPQHF. CDR3 DNA: TGTGCCAGCAGCGCGGACACAGAGCCCCAGCATTTT.